This T cell receptor (beta chain) originates from a study of T cells in Graves' hyperthyroidism and ophthalmopathy. Trimming removed 0 bases from V and 3 bases from J; junction bases left unmatched: 13. CDR3 length: 18 amino acids. CDR1 and CDR2 (germline): LGHDT, YNNKEL (reference sequence). Study findings and constraints: Most thyroid-expanded clonotypes above 0.001 were also found in blood. In the analysis, a 13 V-J model separated ophthalmopathy from stable hyperthyroidism.

Researchers took RNA transcripts and amplified the TCR beta CDR3 regions from them. The TCR CDR3 was amplified in a first-round RT-PCR using the HTBI primer set. A single record per CDR3 protein comes from TCRdb applying MiXCR to the multiplex PCR reads. The sample includes more than 550,000 distinct CDR3 sequences, approximately 15% of them seen just once. A word on this clonotype: Its specificity is unknown.

Investigators excluded patients with uncontrolled infection, other autoimmune disease, pregnancy or lactation. Isolation of PBMCs was performed on about 10 ml fresh peripheral blood. The genes are TRBV3-1 and TRBJ1-1; 7 nucleotides align to TRBD1. The sequencing input was blood. The clonotype was recovered from a man aged 50 to 59 with Graves' hyperthyroidism. In DNA form, the CDR3 reads TGTGCCAGCAGCCAAGATCGCGGGGTTAGGGGGCAGTACACTGAAGCTTTCTTT. Encoded protein: CASSQDRGVRGQYTEAFF. The complete variable domain, with remaining parts taken from reference TRBV3-1 and TRBJ1-1, reads DTAVSQTPKYLVTQMGNDKSIKCEQNLGHDTMYWYKQDSKKFLKIMFSYNNKELIINETVPNRFSPKSPDKAHLNLHINSLELGDSAVYFCASSQDRGVRGQYTEAFFGQGTRLTVV.